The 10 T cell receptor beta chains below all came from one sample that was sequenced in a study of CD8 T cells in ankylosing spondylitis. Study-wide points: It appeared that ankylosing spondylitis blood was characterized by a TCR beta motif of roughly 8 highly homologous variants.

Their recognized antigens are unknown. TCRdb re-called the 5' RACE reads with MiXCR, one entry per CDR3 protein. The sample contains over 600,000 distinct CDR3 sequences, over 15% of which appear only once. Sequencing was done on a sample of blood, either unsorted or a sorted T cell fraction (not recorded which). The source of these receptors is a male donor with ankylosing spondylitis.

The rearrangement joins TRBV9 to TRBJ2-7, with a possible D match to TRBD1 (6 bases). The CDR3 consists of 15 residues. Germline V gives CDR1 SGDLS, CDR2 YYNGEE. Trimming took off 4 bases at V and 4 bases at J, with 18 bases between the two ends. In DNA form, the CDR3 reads TGTGCCAGCAGCCCCCGCCCCGGGGACACTTACGAGCAGTACTTC. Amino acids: CASSPRPGDTYEQYF.

The CDR3 loop is CSAAGDRGNTEAFF. The CDR3 bases are TGCAGTGCCGCGGGTGACAGGGGAAACACTGAAGCTTTCTTT. This chain uses TRBV20-1 with TRBJ1-1, with 8 bases lining up with TRBD1. CDR1 and CDR2 from the germline V gene are DFQATT and SNEGSKA (reference sequence). V dropped 6 bases and J dropped 2; count of bases not matched to a gene: 8. The CDR3 runs 14 residues.

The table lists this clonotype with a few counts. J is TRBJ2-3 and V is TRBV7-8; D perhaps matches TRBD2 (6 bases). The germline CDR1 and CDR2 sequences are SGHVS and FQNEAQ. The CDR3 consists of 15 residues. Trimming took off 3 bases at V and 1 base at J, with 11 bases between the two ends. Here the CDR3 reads CASSFGGVGTDTQYF. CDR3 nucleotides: TGTGCCAGCAGCTTTGGCGGGGTAGGCACAGATACGCAGTATTTT. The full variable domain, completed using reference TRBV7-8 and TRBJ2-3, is GAGVSQSPRYKVAKRGQDVALRCDPISGHVSLFWYQQALGQGPEFLTYFQNEAQLDKSGLPSDRFFAERPEGSVSTLKIQRTQQEDSAVYLCASSFGGVGTDTQYFGPGTRLTVL.

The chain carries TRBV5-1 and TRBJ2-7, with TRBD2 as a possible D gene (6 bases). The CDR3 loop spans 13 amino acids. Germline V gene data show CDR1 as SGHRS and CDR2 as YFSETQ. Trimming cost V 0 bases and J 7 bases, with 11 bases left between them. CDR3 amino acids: CASSLGVAGEQYF. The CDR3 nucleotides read TGCGCCAGCAGCTTGGGGGTCGCGGGGGAGCAGTACTTC.

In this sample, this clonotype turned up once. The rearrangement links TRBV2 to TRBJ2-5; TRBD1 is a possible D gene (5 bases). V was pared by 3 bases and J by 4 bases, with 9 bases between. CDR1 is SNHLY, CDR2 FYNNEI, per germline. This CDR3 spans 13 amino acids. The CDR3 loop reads CASSETAIETQYF. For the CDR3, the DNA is TGTGCCAGCAGTGAGACAGCTATAGAGACCCAGTACTTC. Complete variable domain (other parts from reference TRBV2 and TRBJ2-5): EPEVTQTPSHQVTQMGQEVILRCVPISNHLYFYWYRQILGQKVEFLVSFYNNEISEKSEIFDDQFSVERPDGSNFTLKIRSTKLEDSAMYFCASSETAIETQYFGPGTRLLVL.

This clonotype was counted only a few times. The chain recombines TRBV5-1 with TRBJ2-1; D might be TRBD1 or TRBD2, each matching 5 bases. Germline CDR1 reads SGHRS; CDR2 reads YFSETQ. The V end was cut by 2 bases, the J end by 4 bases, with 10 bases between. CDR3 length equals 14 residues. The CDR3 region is CASSFRGPYNEQFF. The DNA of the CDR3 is TGCGCCAGCAGCTTCCGGGGCCCTTACAATGAGCAGTTCTTC.

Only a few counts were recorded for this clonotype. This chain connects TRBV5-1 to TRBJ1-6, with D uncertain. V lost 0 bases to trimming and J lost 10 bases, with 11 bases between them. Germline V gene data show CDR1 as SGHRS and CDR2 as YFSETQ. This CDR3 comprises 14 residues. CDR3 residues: CASSLGGERSPLHF. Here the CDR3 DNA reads TGCGCCAGCAGCTTGGGCGGGGAGCGATCACCCCTCCACTTT.

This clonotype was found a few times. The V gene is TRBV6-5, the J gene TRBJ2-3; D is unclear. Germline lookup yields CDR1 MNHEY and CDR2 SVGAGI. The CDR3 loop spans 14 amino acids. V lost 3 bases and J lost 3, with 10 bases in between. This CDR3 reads CASSYVGWTDTQYF. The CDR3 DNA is TGTGCCAGCAGTTATGTGGGGTGGACAGATACGCAGTATTTT.

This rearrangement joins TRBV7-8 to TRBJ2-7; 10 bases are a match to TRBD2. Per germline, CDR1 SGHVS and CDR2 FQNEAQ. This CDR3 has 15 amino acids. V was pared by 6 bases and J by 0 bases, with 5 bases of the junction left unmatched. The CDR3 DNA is TGTGCCAGCAGACGGACTAGCGGTTCCTCCTACGAGCAGTACTTC. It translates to CASRRTSGSSYEQYF.

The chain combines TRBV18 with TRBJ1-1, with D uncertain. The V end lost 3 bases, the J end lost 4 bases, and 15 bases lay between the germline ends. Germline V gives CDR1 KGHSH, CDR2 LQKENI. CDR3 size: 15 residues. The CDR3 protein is CASSPRVVSITEAFF. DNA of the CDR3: TGTGCCAGCTCACCGAGGGTTGTGTCGATCACTGAAGCTTTCTTT.